Listed here are 26 T cell receptor beta chains from one sample, sequenced in a study of shared clonotypes between healthy human individuals. Naive-designated CD8 cells lacked CD45RO, were positively enriched for CCR7, and omitted terminally differentiated effector memory CD45RA+ cells. Using immunoSEQ multiplex PCR, the repertoire was profiled, and TCRdb retains in-frame clones only, with some absent. This repertoire shows more than 2 million clones, 93% found once; its top ten account for around 1.8%. The source material was naive CD8+ T cells from PBMCs. Receptors were obtained from a man younger than 30 in good health. Some clones in this sample may be carry-over from other donors' samples.

V usage is TRBV27 and J usage is TRBJ1-4; a weak D match, TRBD1 (5 bases). V gave up 5 bases and J gave up 4 bases, with 11 bases separating them. Germline CDR1 and CDR2: MNHEY and SMNVEV (reference sequence). The CDR3 covers 14 residues. The chain's CDR3 is CASSVRGLNEKLFF. The CDR3 DNA follows: TGTGCCAGCAGTGTACGGGGCCTTAATGAAAAACTGTTTTTT.

V is TRBV4-3 and J is TRBJ1-1; the D gene is possibly TRBD1 (5 bases). Germline loops: CDR1 LGHNA, CDR2 YSLEER. The CDR3 loop spans 13 amino acids. Trimming cost V 4 bases and J 8 bases, with 14 bases left between them. CDR3 sequence: CASSPHRGREAFF. The CDR3 region has the DNA TGCGCCAGCAGCCCACATAGGGGCAGGGAAGCTTTCTTT.

This clone was recorded only once. The chain carries TRBV27 and TRBJ2-1, with TRBD2 identical over 9 bases. The V segment lost 6 bases and the J segment 0 bases; nucleotides outside the gene matches: 9. Germline lookup yields CDR1 MNHEY and CDR2 SMNVEV (reference sequence). This CDR3 is 17 amino acids long. The CDR3 nucleotides are TGTGCCAGCAGAGAGGGTGCGGGAGGGAGCTCCTACAATGAGCAGTTCTTC. It is translated as CASREGAGGSSYNEQFF.

This sequence joins TRBV11-2 and TRBJ2-1; 11 nucleotides match TRBD2. The trim removed 5 bases at V and 6 bases at J, leaving 6 bases unmatched. Germline CDR1 SGHAT, CDR2 FQNNGV. The CDR3 runs to 15 residues. CDR3 in amino acids: CASSLAGGPINEQFF. The CDR3 DNA reads TGTGCCAGCAGCCTAGCGGGAGGCCCGATCAATGAGCAGTTCTTC.

This sequence joins TRBV19 and TRBJ2-4, with 15 bases aligning to TRBD2. The V and J ends lost 4 bases and 5 bases, in that order; junction bases with no gene match: 6. The CDR3 spans 17 residues. Germline V gene data show CDR1 as LNHDA and CDR2 as SQIVND (reference sequence). CDR3 sequence: CASSNGLAGGLQNIQYF. DNA for the CDR3: TGTGCCAGTAGTAACGGACTAGCGGGAGGGTTGCAAAACATTCAGTACTTC.

This sequence joins TRBV28 and TRBJ1-5, with TRBD1 matching 9 bases. CDR1 and CDR2 (germline): MDHEN, SYDVKM. V trimming: 5 bases; J trimming: 0 bases; junction bases outside the gene matches: 5. CDR3 length: 16 residues. CDR3 in DNA: TGTGCCAGCAGTGAAGACAGGGGGTCTAGCAATCAGCCCCAGCATTTT. It translates to CASSEDRGSSNQPQHF.

The V gene is TRBV7-9, the J gene TRBJ1-2; possibly TRBD1 for D (5 bases). Germline V lookup: CDR1 SEHNR, CDR2 FQNEAQ (reference sequence). The CDR3 covers 15 residues. V was trimmed by 3 bases and J by 4 bases, leaving 15 bases between them. Written as DNA, the CDR3 is TGTGCCAGCAGCTTGGGGCAGCCTACACCCTATGGCTACACCTTC. It yields the protein CASSLGQPTPYGYTF.

V usage is TRBV2 and J usage is TRBJ2-7; D is unresolved. CDR3 size: 14 residues. V was pared by 0 bases and J by 3 bases, with 9 bases between. The germline V gene encodes CDR1 SNHLY and CDR2 FYNNEI. CDR3 protein: CASSEALVGYEQYF. For the CDR3, the DNA is TGTGCCAGCAGTGAAGCCCTGGTGGGCTACGAGCAGTACTTC.

The chain carries TRBV6-1 and TRBJ2-7; 12 bases match TRBD2. The CDR3 spans 15 residues. The germline gives CDR1 MNHNS, CDR2 SASEGT. The V segment lost 3 bases and the J segment 4 bases; nucleotides outside the gene matches: 4. Written as DNA, the CDR3 is TGTGCCAGCAGTGAGACTAGCGGGAGTGCTTACGAGCAGTACTTC. This encodes CASSETSGSAYEQYF.

This clone is a singleton in its sample. The rearrangement joins TRBV6-8 to TRBJ1-3; D call uncertain. Germline V gene sequence: CDR1 MNHGY, CDR2 SAAAGT. This CDR3 has 17 residues. V was cut by 5 bases and J by 0 bases, with 17 bases left in between. CDR3 DNA: TGTGCCAGCAGTCCTAACCCCACAGAAACCTCTGGAAACACCATATATTTT. It is translated as CASSPNPTETSGNTIYF.

The chain combines TRBV11-2 with TRBJ1-1, with TRBD1 as a possible D gene (5 bases). The CDR3 runs 14 residues. CDR1 and CDR2 from the germline V gene are SGHAT and FQNNGV. The V and J ends lost 8 bases and 3 bases respectively, with 16 bases between them. CDR3 nucleotide sequence: TGTGCCAGCGTATTGTCGGGGCTAGACACTGAAGCTTTCTTT. Translation gives CASVLSGLDTEAFF. The full variable domain, with the rest looked up from reference TRBV11-2 and TRBJ1-1, is EAGVAQSPRYKIIEKRQSVAFWCNPISGHATLYWYQQILGQGPKLLIQFQNNGVVDDSQLPKDRFSAERLKGVDSTLKIQPAKLEDSAVYLCASVLSGLDTEAFFGQGTRLTVV.

The rearrangement joins TRBV6-5 to TRBJ1-5; a weak D match, TRBD1 (6 bases). Trimming cost V 6 bases and J 1 base, with 13 bases left between them. Germline CDR1 MNHEY, CDR2 SVGAGI. The CDR3 length is 15 residues. This CDR3 reads CASSIHRASNQPQHF. CDR3 bases: TGTGCCAGCAGCATTCACAGGGCCAGCAATCAGCCCCAGCATTTT.

The chain is built from TRBV28 and TRBJ1-2; TRBD1 might be the D (6 bases). Trimming stripped 1 base from V and 4 bases from J, with 13 bases between. Germline V lookup: CDR1 MDHEN, CDR2 SYDVKM. The CDR3 has 15 residues. CDR3 DNA: TGTGCCAGCAGTTTATTGCAGGGGACACGCTATGGCTACACCTTC. This codes for CASSLLQGTRYGYTF.

CDR3 protein: CASRQTGMGEQYF. The CDR3 DNA reads as TGTGCCAGCAGGCAGACAGGGATGGGCGAGCAGTACTTC. The rearrangement joins TRBV5-5 to TRBJ2-7; 7 bases are shared with TRBD1. Germline V gives CDR1 SGHKS, CDR2 YYEKEE (reference sequence). The CDR3 has 13 residues. The V gene end was trimmed by 5 bases and the J gene end by 6 bases; junction bases not matched to a gene: 8.

The rearrangement joins TRBV7-9 to TRBJ2-1, with D possibly TRBD1 on 6 matching bases. CDR1 and CDR2 from the germline V gene are SEHNR and FQNEAQ (reference sequence). V was shortened by 9 bases and J by 7 bases, with 16 bases between the two germline ends. CDR3 length: 13 residues. The chain's CDR3 is CASNSGAPNEQFF. CDR3 DNA sequence: TGTGCCAGTAACTCAGGGGCTCCTAATGAGCAGTTCTTC.

The CDR3 nucleotides are TGTGCCATCAGTGAACCGCCCTATGGGTCCGAAGCTTTCTTT. Translation: CAISEPPYGSEAFF. J is TRBJ1-1 and V is TRBV10-3; the D is unclear. Germline V gives CDR1 ENHRY, CDR2 SYGVKD. Between the trimmed V and J ends, which lost 3 bases and 8 bases, there was a span of 16 bases. The CDR3 runs 14 residues.

The chain recombines TRBV6-5 with TRBJ2-1, with 7 nucleotides matching TRBD2. CDR1 is MNHEY and CDR2 is SVGAGI in the germline V gene. The CDR3 is 15 amino acids. V was pared by 8 bases and J by 4 bases, with 11 bases of the junction left unmatched. CDR3 DNA sequence: TGTGCCAGCTCTCTGGGGAGGGTGGCTTACAATGAGCAGTTCTTC. Residues: CASSLGRVAYNEQFF.

The rearrangement links TRBV27 to TRBJ1-2, with 7 bases that match TRBD1. CDR1 is MNHEY and CDR2 is SMNVEV in the germline V gene (reference sequence). The CDR3 has 15 residues. Germline trimming cut 5 bases from V and 2 bases from J; bases unmatched to any gene: 8. The CDR3 loop is CASSTRQGGNYGYTF. The CDR3 coding sequence is TGTGCCAGCAGTACCCGACAGGGAGGGAACTATGGCTACACCTTC.

J is TRBJ1-5 and V is TRBV7-9; no definite D call. The CDR3 has 12 residues. CDR1 is SEHNR, CDR2 FQNEAQ, per germline (reference sequence). V lost 3 bases, J lost 6 bases, and 6 bases lay in between. The CDR3 sequence is CASSFPLQPQHF. The CDR3 DNA sequence: TGTGCCAGCAGCTTCCCCCTTCAGCCCCAGCATTTT.

The genes are TRBV2 and TRBJ2-7; 8 nucleotides align to TRBD1. Germline V gene sequence: CDR1 SNHLY, CDR2 FYNNEI. V lost 6 bases and J lost 3; bases outside the gene matches: 7. The CDR3 extends over 14 amino acids. Here the CDR3 reads CASRGGQALYEQYF. CDR3 sequence (DNA): TGTGCCAGCAGGGGGGGACAGGCTCTCTACGAGCAGTACTTC.

The rearrangement uses TRBV7-6 and TRBJ2-1; 7 positions match TRBD2. Germline V CDR1 and CDR2: SGHVS, FNYEAQ. This CDR3 is 17 amino acids long. V gave up 4 bases and J gave up 5 bases; unmatched junction bases: 14. The chain's CDR3 is CASSYSRTRGLDNEQFF. The CDR3 DNA sequence: TGTGCCAGCAGCTACTCAAGGACTCGAGGACTAGACAATGAGCAGTTCTTC.

The V and J genes are TRBV15 and TRBJ1-1, with D maybe TRBD1 (6 bases). V was trimmed by 7 bases and J by 6 bases, leaving 12 bases between them. Germline V gene sequence: CDR1 LNHNV, CDR2 YYDKDF (reference sequence). This CDR3 has 12 residues. The DNA of the CDR3 is TGTGCCACCAAGGCCGGGACATCTGAAGCTTTCTTT. Amino acid sequence: CATKAGTSEAFF.

The genes are TRBV5-5 and TRBJ1-1, with unresolved D. CDR1 and CDR2 (germline): SGHKS, YYEKEE (reference sequence). CDR3 length: 15 residues. V lost 0 bases and J 11 bases, leaving 20 bases between the germline ends. This CDR3 is CASSLEGLLSFLAFF. The DNA of the CDR3 is TGTGCCAGCAGCTTGGAGGGCCTCCTGTCTTTTCTTGCTTTCTTT.

The chain links TRBV6-5 to TRBJ1-5; D uncertain. Trimming pared 3 bases from V and 3 bases from J, leaving 9 bases between. The CDR3 covers 14 residues. The germline V gene has CDR1 MNHEY and CDR2 SVGAGI. The CDR3 sequence is CASSYGQTNQPQHF. Written as DNA, the CDR3 is TGTGCCAGCAGTTATGGGCAGACCAATCAGCCCCAGCATTTT.

The rearrangement uses TRBV4-3 and TRBJ2-1; D not certain. V lost 0 bases and J lost 9, with 12 bases in between. Germline CDR1 and CDR2: LGHNA and YSLEER. The CDR3 is made up of 14 amino acids. Here the CDR3 DNA reads TGCGCCAGCAGCCAAGATTGGGTTTCATCTGAGCAGTTCTTC. It is translated as CASSQDWVSSEQFF.

This clone was recorded only once. The CDR3 region is CASSEGQFSYEQYF. CDR3 in DNA: TGTGCCAGCAGCGAGGGACAGTTCTCCTACGAGCAGTACTTC. The V and J genes are TRBV9 and TRBJ2-7; 7 bases agree with TRBD1. The germline CDR1 and CDR2 sequences are SGDLS and YYNGEE. J was trimmed by 0 bases and V by 3 bases; bases with no gene match: 3. The CDR3 runs 14 residues.